This is a list of T cell receptor beta chains from one sample in a study of spatial heterogeneity in lung cancer. A single record per CDR3 protein comes from TCRdb applying MiXCR to the 5' RACE reads. The table records 85,000 to 100,000 distinct CDR3 sequences, roughly 12% of them present only once. Specimen: PBMCs, collected at surgery. The origin of the receptors is a male donor with early-stage non-small cell lung cancer. Both conserved end residues are trimmed from each CDR3. Fields, in order: CDR3 length, V gene, CDR3 protein.

length: 12
V: TRBV15
CDR3: ATSRDVGSNEQF

length: 14
V: TRBV24-1
CDR3: ATSDWPRGGYNEQF

length: 12
V: TRBV7-9
CDR3: ASNPGRVSYEQY

length: 13
V: TRBV12-3/TRBV12-4
CDR3: ASSNSGQDTGPQH

length: 14
V: TRBV9
CDR3: ASSDRQGSSYNEQF

length: 11
V: TRBV6-2/TRBV6-3
CDR3: ASITEGSGEAF

length: 11
V: TRBV12-3/TRBV12-4
CDR3: ASSPDENQPQH

length: 14
V: TRBV6-1
CDR3: ATHHPGTGIYTEAF

length: 12
V: TRBV11-3
CDR3: ASSLEGAAVGYT

length: 9
V: TRBV6-6
CDR3: ASLDSYEQY

length: 12
V: TRBV20-1
CDR3: SARAADRVNEQF

length: 12
V: TRBV9
CDR3: ASSLLVLADTQY

length: 16
V: TRBV11-2
CDR3: ASSLQGLAGGPSYEQY

length: 12
V: TRBV3-1
CDR3: ASSQEPLSNEQF

length: 15
V: TRBV15
CDR3: ATSRDSTITAYNEQF

length: 13
V: TRBV5-1
CDR3: ASSFEQGYYNEQF

length: 10
V: TRBV7-9
CDR3: ASSPTYGGSF

length: 13
V: TRBV9
CDR3: ASSAGGPETYEQY

length: 12
V: TRBV9
CDR3: ASSVLVGGGEQY

length: 13
V: TRBV7-2
CDR3: ASSFRGGAQETQY

length: 12
V: TRBV6-2/TRBV6-3
CDR3: ASSYSVQSSPLH

length: 13
V: TRBV7-2
CDR3: ASSISGTSTDTQY

length: 10
V: TRBV28
CDR3: ASSLSVGEQY

length: 12
V: TRBV20-1
CDR3: SAGRGLEAYEQY

length: 12
V: TRBV7-9
CDR3: ASSSLNTPYGYT

length: 15
V: TRBV20-1
CDR3: SARRPPGRAAYNEQF

length: 12
V: TRBV19
CDR3: ASTPGDSYNEQF

length: 13
V: TRBV7-9
CDR3: ASSLASYGTDTQY

length: 10
V: TRBV5-1
CDR3: ASSEENEKLF

length: 11
V: TRBV5-4
CDR3: ASADLGGRLQY

length: 11
V: TRBV10-3
CDR3: AISESGGYEQF

length: 12
V: TRBV5-1
CDR3: ASSNLAAQETQY

length: 17
V: TRBV21-1
CDR3: ASSKGTLDSGRTPDTQY

length: 13
V: TRBV3-1
CDR3: ASSQGSGRITEAF

length: 12
V: TRBV20-1
CDR3: SAGGRDNSYEQY

length: 15
V: TRBV24-1
CDR3: ATSDFAGLLTADTQY

length: 13
V: TRBV28
CDR3: ASSRTSGPTDTQY

length: 14
V: TRBV5-1
CDR3: ASSRTGSNLNTEAF

length: 12
V: TRBV30
CDR3: AWSVELGVTDAF

length: 15
V: TRBV7-9
CDR3: ASSLGTSGRSGETQY

length: 13
V: TRBV7-2
CDR3: ASTHPPGRSDGYT

length: 13
V: TRBV25-1
CDR3: ASSEIRTGANGYT

length: 13
V: TRBV18
CDR3: ASSLDRASTDTQY

length: 17
V: TRBV4-1
CDR3: ASSQWTPDRGLSNTEAF